This is a list of T cell receptor beta chains from one sample in a study of blood T cell repertoires in COVID-19. TCRdb keeps only in-frame clones here, not all; method: immunoSEQ multiplex PCR. This sample yields 200,000 or so clones, of which about 84% are seen a single time; roughly 5% belongs to the top ten. Specimen: peripheral blood. Every receptor here comes from a woman between 25 and 40 years old with acute or convalescent COVID-19. Both conserved end residues are trimmed from each CDR3. The D gene is left open where the match is weak.

v_call d_call cdr3_aa
TRBV19 TRBD1 ASTGDPGQGRSPLH
TRBV3-1/TRBV3-2 - ASSQFSGSSTDTQY
TRBV19 - ASTVTQLNTEAF
TRBV7-2 - ASSSLNAGNYGYT
TRBV4-3 - ASSQGQAVPGANVLT
TRBV24-1 - ATSDLEGNEQY
TRBV11-2 - ASSDSGFTIY
TRBV29-1 TRBD1 SVVQIDRAQF
TRBV5-1 TRBD1 ASSRKTGGLSDTEAF
TRBV30 - AWSTGSGQPQH
TRBV5-1 - ASSSHRQTADGYT
TRBV5-4 - ASSLGQTNQPQH
TRBV6-5 TRBD1 ASGTGLDQPQH
TRBV7-2 - ASSTRQDYEQY
TRBV9 TRBD2 ASSPRLAGNNEQF
TRBV6-6 - ASSLTGVGGSNQPQH
TRBV6-5 TRBD1 ASRRRGTVNYGYT
TRBV7-9 TRBD2 ASSWTLGLAEQETQY
TRBV5-4 TRBD2 ASSSPGRGTDTQY
TRBV6-2/TRBV6-3 - ASSQGGGRI
TRBV5-1 - ASSFEGGRAFNTEAF
TRBV7-9 TRBD2 ASTYQGLLAGAGNEQF
TRBV7-9 - ASSLEGGIVTEAF
TRBV13 TRBD1 ASSQSDREEGNEQF
TRBV11-3 TRBD1 ASSPGTATQETQY
TRBV2 - ASSGQFYGYT
TRBV7-3 TRBD2 ASSRSGGTDTQY
TRBV23-1 TRBD1 ASSRSSTGGTNYGYT
TRBV5-3 - ARSLVANYGYT
TRBV5-8 TRBD2 ATRTIRLAGIRGYEQY
TRBV6-4 - ASSERMETEAF
TRBV28 - AIKGVPNQPQH
TRBV15 - ATSSRGGNTIY
TRBV9 - ASSVEGQPYEQY
TRBV4-3 - ASSQDMTLPTFT